This T cell receptor (beta chain) was sequenced in a study of post-analysis software for immune sequencing data. Study details: Recorded disease courses covered relapsing-remitting, secondary progressive and progressive-relapsing multiple sclerosis. Some patients had no subtype annotation. Whole-study findings and limits: Those with multiple sclerosis, the patient group, showed significantly lower normalized Chao1 diversity than controls. When the samples were clustered directly with F measure, those that had been prepared in the same batch showed strong co-clustering. TRBV5-6, TRBV5-1 and TRBV20-1 were among 4 or 5 TRBV segments more frequent in patients than controls.

About this clonotype itself: Its antigen is undetermined.

CDR1 SGHDN and CDR2 FVKESK come from the germline V gene. This CDR3 has 15 amino acids. With 1 base clipped from V and 8 bases from J, the junction kept 8 bases outside the gene matches. Unique molecular identifiers were present in the TCR beta cDNA libraries. Each CDR3 protein is one row after TCRdb ran MiXCR on the PCR reads. The sample shows roughly 600,000 distinct CDR3 sequences, 44% of them seen only once. The receptor was derived from a girl aged 5-17 years with multiple sclerosis. The V gene is TRBV14, the J gene TRBJ1-2, with 9 nucleotides matching TRBD1. Sequencing was performed on blood. The CDR3 reads CASSQGLRDREGYTF. For the CDR3, the DNA is TGTGCCAGCAGCCAAGGACTCCGGGACAGGGAAGGCTACACCTTC.